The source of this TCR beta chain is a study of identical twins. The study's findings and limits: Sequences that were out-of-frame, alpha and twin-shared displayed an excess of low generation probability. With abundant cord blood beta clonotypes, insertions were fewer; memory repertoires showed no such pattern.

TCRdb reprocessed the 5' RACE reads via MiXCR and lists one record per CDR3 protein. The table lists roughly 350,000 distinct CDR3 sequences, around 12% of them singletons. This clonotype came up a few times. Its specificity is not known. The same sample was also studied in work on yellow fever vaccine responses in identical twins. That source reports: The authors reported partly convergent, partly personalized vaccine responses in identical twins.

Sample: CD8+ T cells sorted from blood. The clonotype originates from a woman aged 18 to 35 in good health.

The CDR3 DNA is TGCAGCGTTTGGCAGAGGGACTACGAGCAGTACTTC. Residues: CSVWQRDYEQYF. J is TRBJ2-7 and V is TRBV29-1, with a possible D match to TRBD2 (5 bases). Germline loops: CDR1 SQVTM, CDR2 ANQGSEA. This CDR3 comprises 12 residues. The V and J ends lost 5 bases and 3 bases respectively, with 11 bases between them.